What follows are 15 T cell receptor beta chains derived from one specimen sequenced in a study of cytomegalovirus exposure and HLA in healthy donors. The PCR had 60 Vbeta and 13 Jbeta primers. Sequencing used immunoSEQ multiplex PCR; TCRdb keeps in-frame clones, though not all of them. Of some 210,000 clones listed, about 85% were seen once; the top ten hold roughly a tenth. Sequencing was performed on PBMCs. The receptors were sampled from a woman aged 45-65 years in good health and CMV-seropositive.

V usage is TRBV9 and J usage is TRBJ2-1, with unresolved D. This CDR3 has 12 amino acids. CDR1 SGDLS and CDR2 YYNGEE come from the germline V gene. V shed 0 bases and J shed 8 bases, with 6 bases lying between them. The chain's CDR3 is CASSVAQDEQFF. CDR3 nucleotide sequence: TGTGCCAGCAGCGTAGCCCAGGATGAGCAGTTCTTC.

The chain employs TRBV4-2 and TRBJ2-7; 12 nucleotides line up with TRBD1. Trimming at V came to 4 bases and at J to 7 bases, leaving 11 bases not matched to a gene. Germline lookup yields CDR1 LGHNA and CDR2 YNFKEQ. This CDR3 comprises 16 residues. The CDR3 sequence is CASSPSGGQGAGEQYF. The CDR3 bases are TGTGCCAGCAGCCCATCCGGGGGACAGGGGGCGGGAGAGCAGTACTTC.

The rearrangement links TRBV5-1 to TRBJ1-1; the match to TRBD1 covers 7 bases. The trim removed 2 bases at V and 0 bases at J, leaving 16 bases unmatched. CDR3 length: 19 residues. Germline CDR1 SGHRS, CDR2 YFSETQ. This CDR3 is CASSFLPGGRGQMNTEAFF. The CDR3 nucleotides are TGCGCCAGCAGCTTCCTCCCAGGGGGACGGGGGCAGATGAACACTGAAGCTTTCTTT.

This chain connects TRBV2 to TRBJ1-6; 7 bases line up with TRBD1. The CDR3 runs 14 residues. V was pared by 5 bases and J by 6 bases, with 4 bases of the junction left unmatched. Germline V gene sequence: CDR1 SNHLY, CDR2 FYNNEI. The CDR3 region is CASSRDSRNSPLHF. CDR3 bases: TGTGCCAGCAGTCGGGACAGCCGTAATTCACCCCTCCACTTT.

This clone appeared a few times. This sequence joins TRBV19 and TRBJ2-1; 7 bases agree with TRBD1. V shed 5 bases, J shed 1 base, and the junction held 5 bases outside the gene matches. The CDR3 covers 15 residues. From germline, CDR1 is LNHDA and CDR2 SQIVND (reference sequence). The CDR3 sequence: CASSLTGESYNEQFF. DNA for the CDR3: TGTGCCAGTAGTCTAACAGGGGAGTCCTACAATGAGCAGTTCTTC.

The J gene is TRBJ1-1, the V gene TRBV18; D not certain. Germline loops: CDR1 KGHSH, CDR2 LQKENI. The ends were cut back, 1 base at V and 3 bases at J, with 6 bases in the middle. The CDR3 runs to 13 residues. CDR3 residues: CASSPLSDTEAFF. The CDR3 DNA sequence: TGTGCCAGCTCACCACTCTCAGACACTGAAGCTTTCTTT.

This chain uses TRBV7-8 with TRBJ2-5, with a possible D match to TRBD1 (6 bases). The CDR3 is 14 residues long. The germline V gene has CDR1 SGHVS and CDR2 FQNEAQ. V was cut by 1 base and J by 5 bases, with 11 bases left in between. The CDR3 nucleotides read TGTGCCAGCAGCTTAGTGGGGCAGGGGGAGACCCAGTACTTC. Its protein is CASSLVGQGETQYF.

The chain couples TRBV5-4 to TRBJ2-1; the D is unclear. This CDR3 has 14 residues. The V gene's germline CDR1 is SGHNT and CDR2 YYREEE (reference sequence). Trimming removed 4 bases at V and 5 bases at J, with 13 bases between. The CDR3 DNA reads as TGTGCCAGCAGCCACCACCCACTGGACAATGAGCAGTTCTTC. Protein sequence: CASSHHPLDNEQFF.

On this clone itself: The identical CDR3 is also encoded by other nucleotide sequences in the sample. The chain employs TRBV27 and TRBJ2-7; D might be TRBD1 (5 bases). Trimming removed 3 bases at V and 0 bases at J, with 6 bases between. This CDR3 has 13 residues. Germline-derived CDR1 and CDR2 are MNHEY and SMNVEV (reference sequence). Here the CDR3 DNA reads TGTGCCAGCAGTTTTACAGGCTCCTACGAGCAGTACTTC. Translated, it gives CASSFTGSYEQYF.

The chain carries TRBV5-4 and TRBJ2-3; 9 bases agree with TRBD2. The germline V gene has CDR1 SGHNT and CDR2 YYREEE (reference sequence). V trimming: 0 bases; J trimming: 9 bases; junction bases outside the gene matches: 5. CDR3 length: 14 residues. CDR3 in amino acids: CASSLEAGGDTQYF. In DNA, the CDR3 is TGTGCCAGCAGCTTGGAAGCGGGGGGCGACACGCAGTATTTT.

V and J are TRBV5-1 and TRBJ2-1; unclear D gene. Trimming removed 8 bases from V and 2 bases from J, with 14 bases in between. The CDR3 sequence is 14 residues long. Germline V gene lookup returns CDR1 SGHRS and CDR2 YFSETQ. DNA for the CDR3: TGCGCCAGGTTGGATAGAGGAACCTACAATGAGCAGTTCTTC. Its protein product is CARLDRGTYNEQFF.

V and J are TRBV30 and TRBJ2-2, with TRBD2 identical over 7 bases. This CDR3 is built from 14 residues. With V trimmed by 4 bases and J by 0 bases, 2 bases remained unmatched. Germline V CDR1 and CDR2: GTSNPN, SVGIG (reference sequence). The CDR3: CAWKRGSNTGELFF. Here the CDR3 DNA reads TGTGCCTGGAAGCGGGGCTCGAACACCGGGGAGCTGTTTTTT.

The chain joins TRBV7-3 to TRBJ2-1, with D possibly being TRBD2 (5 bases). Trimming stripped 6 bases from V and 10 bases from J, with 16 bases between. The length of the CDR3 is 13 residues. The germline gives CDR1 SGHTA, CDR2 FQGTGA. As DNA, the CDR3 is TGTGCCAGCAGAACTGGCCCTGAGGGAGAGCAGTTCTTC. Translated, it gives CASRTGPEGEQFF.

The chain joins TRBV5-6 to TRBJ2-6; D gene uncertain. The CDR3 is made up of 17 amino acids. CDR1 and CDR2 from the germline V gene are SGHDT and YYEEEE. V dropped 2 bases and J dropped 0 bases, with 12 bases sitting between them. The CDR3 DNA is TGTGCCAGCAGCTTTGGGCATACAGCCTCTGGGGCCAACGTCCTGACTTTC. As protein: CASSFGHTASGANVLTF. The full variable domain, with the rest looked up from reference TRBV5-6 and TRBJ2-6, is DAGVTQSPTHLIKTRGQQVTLRCSPKSGHDTVSWYQQALGQGPQFIFQYYEEEERQRGNFPDRFSGHQFPNYSSELNVNALLLGDSALYLCASSFGHTASGANVLTFGAGSRLTVL.

This clone showed up just once. This rearrangement joins TRBV30 to TRBJ1-2; D is ambiguous. Trimming removed 5 bases from V and 0 bases from J, with 10 bases in between. The CDR3 length is 13 residues. CDR1 GTSNPN and CDR2 SVGIG come from the germline V gene (reference sequence). The CDR3 loop reads CAWGRRTNYGYTF. CDR3 nucleotide sequence: TGTGCCTGGGGGAGGCGGACTAACTATGGCTACACCTTC.